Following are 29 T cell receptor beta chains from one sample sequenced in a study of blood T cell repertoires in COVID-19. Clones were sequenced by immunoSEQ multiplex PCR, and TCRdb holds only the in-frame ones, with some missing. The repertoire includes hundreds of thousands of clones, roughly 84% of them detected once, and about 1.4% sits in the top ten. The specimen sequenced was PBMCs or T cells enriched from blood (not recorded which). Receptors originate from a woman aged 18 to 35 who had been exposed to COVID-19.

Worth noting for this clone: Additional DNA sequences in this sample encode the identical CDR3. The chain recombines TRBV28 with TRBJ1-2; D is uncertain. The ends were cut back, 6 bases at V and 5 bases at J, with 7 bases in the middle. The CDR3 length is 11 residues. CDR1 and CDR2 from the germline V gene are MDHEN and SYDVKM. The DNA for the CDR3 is TGTGCCAGCAGCCGGGGATATGGCTACACCTTC. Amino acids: CASSRGYGYTF.

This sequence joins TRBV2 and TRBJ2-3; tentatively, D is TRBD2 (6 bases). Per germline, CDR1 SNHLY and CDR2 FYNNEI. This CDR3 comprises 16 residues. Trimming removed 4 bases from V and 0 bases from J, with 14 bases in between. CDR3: CASSAFSGPSTDTQYF. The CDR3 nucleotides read TGTGCCAGCAGTGCTTTTAGCGGACCTAGCACAGATACGCAGTATTTT.

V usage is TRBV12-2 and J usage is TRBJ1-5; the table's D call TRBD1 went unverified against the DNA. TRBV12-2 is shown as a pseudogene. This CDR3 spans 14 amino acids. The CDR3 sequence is CASRLAGANQPQHF. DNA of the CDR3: TGTGCAAGTCGCTTAGCTGGGGCTAATCAGCCCCAGCATTTT.

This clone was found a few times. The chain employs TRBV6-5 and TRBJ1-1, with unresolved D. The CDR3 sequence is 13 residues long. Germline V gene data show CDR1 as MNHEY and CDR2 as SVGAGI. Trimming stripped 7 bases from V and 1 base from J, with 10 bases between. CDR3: CASILRGNTEAFF. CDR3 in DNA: TGTGCCAGCATATTACGGGGGAACACTGAAGCTTTCTTT.

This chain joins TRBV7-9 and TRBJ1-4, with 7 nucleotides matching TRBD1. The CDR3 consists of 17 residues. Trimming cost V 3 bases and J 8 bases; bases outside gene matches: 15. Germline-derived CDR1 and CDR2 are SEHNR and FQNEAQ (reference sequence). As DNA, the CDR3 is TGTGCCAGCAGCTTGCCGACAGGGCTGCGGAAATACGAAAAACTGTTTTTT. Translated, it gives CASSLPTGLRKYEKLFF.

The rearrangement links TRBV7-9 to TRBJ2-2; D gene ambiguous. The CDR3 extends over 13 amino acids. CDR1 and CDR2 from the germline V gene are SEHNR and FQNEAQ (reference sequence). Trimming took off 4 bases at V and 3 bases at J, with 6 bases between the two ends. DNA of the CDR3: TGTGCCAGCAGCTCTAGGTACACCGGGGAGCTGTTTTTT. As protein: CASSSRYTGELFF.

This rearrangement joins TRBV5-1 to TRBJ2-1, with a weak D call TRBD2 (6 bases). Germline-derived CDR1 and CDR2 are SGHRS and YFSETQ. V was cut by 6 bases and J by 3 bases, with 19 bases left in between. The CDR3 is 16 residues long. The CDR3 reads CASTPSPVGSYNEQFF. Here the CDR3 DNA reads TGCGCCAGCACCCCGAGCCCGGTCGGGAGCTACAATGAGCAGTTCTTC.

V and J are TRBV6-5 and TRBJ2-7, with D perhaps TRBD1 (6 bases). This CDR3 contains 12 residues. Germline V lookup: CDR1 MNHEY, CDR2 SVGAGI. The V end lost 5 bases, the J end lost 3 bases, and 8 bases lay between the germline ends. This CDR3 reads CASSRDNYEQYF. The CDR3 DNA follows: TGTGCCAGCAGTCGGGACAACTACGAGCAGTACTTC.

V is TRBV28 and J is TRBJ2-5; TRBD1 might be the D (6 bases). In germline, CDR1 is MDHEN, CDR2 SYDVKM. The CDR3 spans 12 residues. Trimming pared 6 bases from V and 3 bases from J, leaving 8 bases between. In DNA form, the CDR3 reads TGTGCCAGCAGCCGGACAGAAGAGACCCAGTACTTC. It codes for CASSRTEETQYF.

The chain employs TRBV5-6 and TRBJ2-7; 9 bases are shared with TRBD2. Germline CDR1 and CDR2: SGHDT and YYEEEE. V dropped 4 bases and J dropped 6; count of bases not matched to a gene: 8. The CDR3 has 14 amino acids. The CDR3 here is CASSATSGPLEQYF. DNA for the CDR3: TGTGCCAGCAGCGCGACTAGCGGCCCCCTCGAGCAGTACTTC.

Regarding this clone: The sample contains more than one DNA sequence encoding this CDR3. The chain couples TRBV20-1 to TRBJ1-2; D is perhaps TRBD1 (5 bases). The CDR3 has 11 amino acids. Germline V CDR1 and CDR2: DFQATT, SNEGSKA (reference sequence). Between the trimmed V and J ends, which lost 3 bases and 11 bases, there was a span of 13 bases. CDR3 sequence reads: CSASPPGGYTF. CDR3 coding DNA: TGCAGTGCTAGTCCCCCTGGGGGGTACACCTTC.

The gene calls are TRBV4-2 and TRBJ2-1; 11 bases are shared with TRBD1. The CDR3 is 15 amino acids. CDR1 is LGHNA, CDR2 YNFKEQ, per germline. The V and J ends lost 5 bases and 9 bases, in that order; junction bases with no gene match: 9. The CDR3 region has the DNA TGTGCCAGCAGCACCCGGGACAGGGGGGAGAGTGAGCAGTTCTTC. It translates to CASSTRDRGESEQFF.

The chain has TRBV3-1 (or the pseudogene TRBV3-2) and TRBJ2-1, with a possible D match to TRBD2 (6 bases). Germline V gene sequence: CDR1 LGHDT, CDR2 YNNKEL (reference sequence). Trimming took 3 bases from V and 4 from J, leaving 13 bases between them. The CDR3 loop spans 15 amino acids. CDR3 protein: CASSHSQLAYNEQFF. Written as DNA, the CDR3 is TGTGCCAGCAGCCATTCACAGCTAGCGTACAATGAGCAGTTCTTC.

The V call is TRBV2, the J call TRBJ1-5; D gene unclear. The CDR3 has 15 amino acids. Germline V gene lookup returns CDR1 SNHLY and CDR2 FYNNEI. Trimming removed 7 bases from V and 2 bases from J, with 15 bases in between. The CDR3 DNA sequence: TGTGCCAGCACACCGGAGGGCTCCGGCAATCAGCCCCAGCATTTT. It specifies CASTPEGSGNQPQHF.

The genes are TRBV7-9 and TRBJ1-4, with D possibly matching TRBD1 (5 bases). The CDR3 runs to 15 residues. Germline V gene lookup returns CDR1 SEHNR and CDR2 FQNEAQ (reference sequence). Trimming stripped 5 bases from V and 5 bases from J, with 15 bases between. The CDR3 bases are TGTGCCAGCAGCCTCATCAGACAGAAAAATGAAAAACTGTTTTTT. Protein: CASSLIRQKNEKLFF.

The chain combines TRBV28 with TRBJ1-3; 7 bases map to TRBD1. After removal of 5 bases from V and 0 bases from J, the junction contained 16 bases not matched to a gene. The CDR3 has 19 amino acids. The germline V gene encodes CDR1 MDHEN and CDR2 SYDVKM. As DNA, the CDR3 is TGTGCCAGCAGTAGCACGACAGGGTCTCTTCTATACTCTGGAAACACCATATATTTT. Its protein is CASSSTTGSLLYSGNTIYF.

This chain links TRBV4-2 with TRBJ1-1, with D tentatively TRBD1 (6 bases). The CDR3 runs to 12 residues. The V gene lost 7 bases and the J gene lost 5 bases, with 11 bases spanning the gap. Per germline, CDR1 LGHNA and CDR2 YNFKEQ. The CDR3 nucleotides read TGTGCCAGCACTTTAGGGGGAACTGAAGCTTTCTTT. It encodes CASTLGGTEAFF.

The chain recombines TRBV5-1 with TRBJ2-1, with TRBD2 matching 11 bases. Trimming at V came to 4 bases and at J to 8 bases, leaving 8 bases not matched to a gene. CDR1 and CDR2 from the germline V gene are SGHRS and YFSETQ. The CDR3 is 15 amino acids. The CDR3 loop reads CASSPTGTSGDEQFF. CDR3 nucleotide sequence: TGCGCCAGCAGCCCGACCGGGACTAGCGGCGATGAGCAGTTCTTC.

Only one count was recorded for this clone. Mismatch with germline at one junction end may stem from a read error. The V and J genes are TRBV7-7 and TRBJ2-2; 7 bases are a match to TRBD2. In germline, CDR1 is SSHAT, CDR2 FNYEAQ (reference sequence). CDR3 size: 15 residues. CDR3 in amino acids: CASSRGDLNTGELFF. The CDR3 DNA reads TGTGCTAGCAGCCGGGGGGATTTAAACACCGGGGAGCTGTTTTTT. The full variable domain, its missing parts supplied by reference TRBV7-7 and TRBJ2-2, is GAGVSQSPRYKVTKRGQDVTLRCDPISSHATLYWYQQALGQGPEFLTYFNYEAQPDKSGLPSDRFSAERPEGSISTLTIQRTEQRDSAMYRCASSRGDLNTGELFFGEGSRLTVL.

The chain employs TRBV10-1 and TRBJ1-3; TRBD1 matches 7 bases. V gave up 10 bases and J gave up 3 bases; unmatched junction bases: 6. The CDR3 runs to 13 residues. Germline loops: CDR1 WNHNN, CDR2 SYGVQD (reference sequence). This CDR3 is CAIHGTVGNTIYF. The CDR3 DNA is TGCGCCATCCACGGGACAGTTGGAAACACCATATATTTT.

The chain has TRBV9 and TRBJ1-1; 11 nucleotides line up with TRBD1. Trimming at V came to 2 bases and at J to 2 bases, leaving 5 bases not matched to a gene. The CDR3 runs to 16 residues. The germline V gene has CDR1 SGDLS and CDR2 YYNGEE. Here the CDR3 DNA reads TGTGCCAGCAGCGTGGGGACAGGGGGGACAAACACTGAAGCTTTCTTT. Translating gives CASSVGTGGTNTEAFF.

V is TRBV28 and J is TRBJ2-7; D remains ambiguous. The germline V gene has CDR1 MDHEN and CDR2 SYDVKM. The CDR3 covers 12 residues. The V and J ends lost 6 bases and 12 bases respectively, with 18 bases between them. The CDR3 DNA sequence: TGTGCCAGCAGCCGCCCTTTTAGCCGCCTGTACTTC. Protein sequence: CASSRPFSRLYF.

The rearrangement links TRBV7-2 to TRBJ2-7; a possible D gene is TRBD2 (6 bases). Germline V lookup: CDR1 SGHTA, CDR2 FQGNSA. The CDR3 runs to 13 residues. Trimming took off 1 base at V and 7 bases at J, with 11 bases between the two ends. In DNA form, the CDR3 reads TGTGCCAGCAGCTTAGTGGAGGGGAGGGAGCAGTACTTC. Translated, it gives CASSLVEGREQYF. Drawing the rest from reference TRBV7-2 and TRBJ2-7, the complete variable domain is GAGVSQSPSNKVTEKGKDVELRCDPISGHTALYWYRQSLGQGLEFLIYFQGNSAPDKSGLPSDRFSAERTGGSVSTLTIQRTQQEDSAVYLCASSLVEGREQYFGPGTRLTVT.

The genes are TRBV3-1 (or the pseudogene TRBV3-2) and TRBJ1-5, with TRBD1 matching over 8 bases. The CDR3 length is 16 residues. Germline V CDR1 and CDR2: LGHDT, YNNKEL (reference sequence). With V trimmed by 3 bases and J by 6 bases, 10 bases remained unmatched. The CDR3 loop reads CASSQSGTGSTQPQHF. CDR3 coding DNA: TGTGCCAGCAGCCAGTCCGGGACAGGATCAACTCAGCCCCAGCATTTT.

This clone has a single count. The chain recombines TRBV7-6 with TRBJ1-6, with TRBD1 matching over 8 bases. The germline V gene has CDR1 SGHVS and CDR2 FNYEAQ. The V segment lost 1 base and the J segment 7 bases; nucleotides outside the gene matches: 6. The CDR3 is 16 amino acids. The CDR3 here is CASSLVPGGANSPLHF. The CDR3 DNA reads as TGTGCCAGCAGCTTAGTCCCAGGGGGCGCAAATTCACCCCTCCACTTT.

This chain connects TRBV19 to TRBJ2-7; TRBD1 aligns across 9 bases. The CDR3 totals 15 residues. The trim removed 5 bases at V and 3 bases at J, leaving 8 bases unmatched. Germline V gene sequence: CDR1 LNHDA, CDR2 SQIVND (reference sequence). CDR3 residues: CASSASGQGNYEQYF. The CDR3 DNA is TGTGCCAGTAGTGCCTCGGGACAGGGAAACTACGAGCAGTACTTC.

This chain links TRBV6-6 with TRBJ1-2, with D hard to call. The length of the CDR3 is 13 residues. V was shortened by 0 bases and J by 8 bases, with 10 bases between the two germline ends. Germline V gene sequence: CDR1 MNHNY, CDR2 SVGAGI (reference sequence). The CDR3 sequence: CASSYSQPAGYTF. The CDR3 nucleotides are TGTGCCAGCAGTTACTCACAGCCGGCCGGCTACACCTTC.

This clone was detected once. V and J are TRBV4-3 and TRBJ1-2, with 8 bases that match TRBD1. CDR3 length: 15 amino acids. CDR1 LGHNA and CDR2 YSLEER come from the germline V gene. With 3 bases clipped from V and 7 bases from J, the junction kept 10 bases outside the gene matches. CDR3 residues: CASSHLSQGAPGYTF. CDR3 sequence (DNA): TGCGCCAGCAGCCACCTCTCTCAGGGGGCGCCTGGCTACACCTTC.

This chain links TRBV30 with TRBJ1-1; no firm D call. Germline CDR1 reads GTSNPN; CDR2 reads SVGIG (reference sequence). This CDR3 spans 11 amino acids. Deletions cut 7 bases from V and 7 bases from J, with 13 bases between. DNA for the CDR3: TGTGCCTTGGCGGATGCGGGTGAAGCTTTCTTT. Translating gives CALADAGEAFF.